A single sample gave rise to the 17 T cell receptor beta chains below, sequenced in a study of identical twins. MiXCR was run by TCRdb on the 5' RACE reads, yielding one entry per CDR3 protein. The table records hundreds of thousands of distinct CDR3 sequences, roughly 12% of them present only once. Another study also made use of these data, one on yellow fever vaccine responses in identical twins.

The sample comprised PBMCs. The receptors originated from a woman aged 18 to 35 in good health.

The chain has TRBV6-2 or TRBV6-3 and TRBJ2-7; tentatively, D is TRBD1 (5 bases). The V end was cut by 5 bases, the J end by 4 bases, with 12 bases between. The CDR3 is 13 residues long. Germline assignment: CDR1 MNHEY and CDR2 SVGEGT. Written as DNA, the CDR3 is TGTGCCAGCAGTCCTGGGGCCCGGTACGAGCAGTACGTC. Protein sequence: CASSPGARYEQYV.

This clonotype occurred a few times. The chain is built from TRBV12-3 or TRBV12-4 and TRBJ2-1; no reliable D call. The CDR3 runs 14 residues. The V end lost 8 bases, the J end lost 2 bases, and 13 bases lay between the germline ends. For the CDR3, the DNA is TGTGCCAGCCAACCCCGTTATCCCTACAATGAGCAGTTCTTC. Amino acids: CASQPRYPYNEQFF.

This clonotype came up many times. The rearrangement joins TRBV6-1 to TRBJ2-1; TRBD1 aligns across 7 bases. Trimming removed 7 bases from V and 4 bases from J; junction bases left unmatched: 4. The germline CDR1 and CDR2 sequences are MNHNS and SASEGT. This CDR3 contains 13 residues. The CDR3 DNA sequence: TGTGCCAGCACTCGGGACAGATACAATGAGCAGTTCTTC. Protein: CASTRDRYNEQFF.

This clonotype was detected many times. This chain connects TRBV6-1 to TRBJ2-1, with 10 positions matching TRBD1. The germline V gene encodes CDR1 MNHNS and CDR2 SASEGT. The CDR3 consists of 15 residues. V lost 5 bases and J lost 7; bases outside the gene matches: 8. CDR3 in amino acids: CASSPGTGAGNEQFF. CDR3 sequence (DNA): TGTGCCAGCAGTCCCGGGACAGGGGCAGGGAATGAGCAGTTCTTC.

The gene calls are TRBV5-1 and TRBJ2-3; 10 nucleotides match TRBD2. The junction had 9 bases not matched to a gene; V was cut back by 1 base and J by 4 bases. Germline CDR1 reads SGHRS; CDR2 reads YFSETQ. The CDR3 extends over 17 amino acids. In DNA form, the CDR3 reads TGCGCCAGCAGCTTGACTAGCGGGACTAAGAATTCAGATACGCAGTATTTT. Amino acids: CASSLTSGTKNSDTQYF.

The V call is TRBV12-3 or TRBV12-4, the J call TRBJ2-2, with TRBD1 identical over 9 bases. Trimming cost V 7 bases and J 4 bases; bases outside gene matches: 7. The CDR3 spans 15 residues. CDR3 sequence: CASIGTGMGTGELFF. CDR3 coding DNA: TGTGCCAGCATAGGGACAGGGATGGGCACCGGGGAGCTGTTTTTT.

CDR3 residues: CASSLLGLAGYQETQYF. The CDR3 nucleotides read TGCGCCAGCAGCTTGTTAGGTCTAGCTGGGTACCAAGAGACCCAGTACTTC. The chain recombines TRBV5-1 with TRBJ2-5; tentatively, D is TRBD2 (5 bases). CDR3 length: 17 amino acids. V was cut by 1 base and J by 0 bases, with 16 bases left in between. Looked up from germline, CDR1 is SGHRS and CDR2 is YFSETQ. Filled out from reference TRBV5-1 and TRBJ2-5, the complete variable domain reads KAGVTQTPRYLIKTRGQQVTLSCSPISGHRSVSWYQQTPGQGLQFLFEYFSETQRNKGNFPGRFSGRQFSNSRSEMNVSTLELGDSALYLCASSLLGLAGYQETQYFGPGTRLLVL.

This clonotype was counted a few times. CDR3 sequence: CASSSLRGWATSSYEQYF. The CDR3 bases are TGTGCCAGCAGTTCCCTCCGGGGCTGGGCAACCTCCAGTTACGAGCAGTACTTC. This chain links TRBV28 with TRBJ2-7; D is possibly TRBD1 or TRBD2 (5 bases each). This CDR3 is 18 amino acids long. Deletions cut 4 bases from V and 4 bases from J, with 26 bases between. Germline assignment: CDR1 MDHEN and CDR2 SYDVKM.

This chain joins TRBV4-1 and TRBJ2-3, with no clear D. Per germline, CDR1 MGHRA and CDR2 YSYEKL. The V gene lost 2 bases and the J gene lost 5 bases, with 8 bases spanning the gap. The CDR3 consists of 13 residues. The CDR3, as DNA: TGCGCCAGCAGCCAACCCCTGGGAGATACGCAGTATTTT. This encodes CASSQPLGDTQYF.

The chain joins TRBV12-3 or TRBV12-4 to TRBJ2-2; 13 bases agree with TRBD2. The CDR3 extends over 17 amino acids. The J segment lost 8 bases and the V segment lost 6 bases, leaving 12 bases of the junction unmatched. The CDR3 loop reads CASRLFTSGRAWGELFF. The CDR3 DNA is TGTGCCAGCAGGCTATTCACTAGCGGGAGGGCCTGGGGGGAGCTGTTTTTT.

The chain has TRBV6-5 and TRBJ2-7; TRBD1 matches at 8 bases. Germline V gene lookup returns CDR1 MNHEY and CDR2 SVGAGI. This CDR3 region has 13 residues. V lost 2 bases, J lost 3 bases, and 0 bases stayed unmatched. The chain's CDR3 is CASSYTGGYEQYF. The CDR3 DNA is TGTGCCAGCAGTTACACAGGGGGCTACGAGCAGTACTTC.

Many counts were recorded for this clonotype. The V call is TRBV5-1, the J call TRBJ2-7, with 8 positions matching TRBD2. With V trimmed by 2 bases and J by 3 bases, 4 bases remained unmatched. This CDR3 spans 14 amino acids. Per germline, CDR1 SGHRS and CDR2 YFSETQ. CDR3 protein: CASSLWTSLYEQYF. CDR3 DNA sequence: TGCGCCAGCAGCTTATGGACTAGCCTCTACGAGCAGTACTTC.

In this sample, this clonotype turned up a few times. The chain employs TRBV6-7 and TRBJ2-7; D unclear. TRBV6-7 is given ORF status, its function remaining uncertain. The CDR3 contains 14 residues. Trimming shortened V by 3 bases and J by 6 bases, and 15 bases separated the two germline ends. In DNA form, the CDR3 reads TGTGCCAGCAGTTATATAGGGCCGGCGTGCGAGCAGTACTTC. This encodes CASSYIGPACEQYF.

V gene TRBV5-5 combines with J gene TRBJ1-3, with 9 bases matching TRBD1. V lost 5 bases and J lost 4; bases outside the gene matches: 10. Germline loops: CDR1 SGHKS, CDR2 YYEKEE (reference sequence). The CDR3 sequence is 16 residues long. This CDR3 is CASSLKPGQGGNTIYF. The CDR3 bases are TGTGCCAGCAGTCTTAAACCGGGACAGGGAGGAAACACCATATATTTT.

The chain is built from TRBV5-1 and TRBJ2-1; maybe TRBD2 (6 bases). V lost 6 bases to trimming and J lost 4 bases, with 14 bases between them. Germline CDR1 and CDR2: SGHRS and YFSETQ. The CDR3 has 14 amino acids. CDR3 nucleotide sequence: TGCGCCAGCAATACTAGCCCTGGGTACAATGAGCAGTTCTTC. Encoded protein: CASNTSPGYNEQFF.

V and J are TRBV20-1 and TRBJ2-7, with 12 nucleotides matching TRBD2. The CDR3 has 15 amino acids. The ends lost 6 bases at V and 3 bases at J; junction bases unmatched: 9. The germline gives CDR1 DFQATT, CDR2 SNEGSKA (reference sequence). The chain's CDR3 is CSAQATSGSLYEQYF. DNA for the CDR3: TGCAGTGCGCAGGCGACTAGCGGGAGCCTCTACGAGCAGTACTTC.

The V call is TRBV11-2, the J call TRBJ1-1; no firm D call. The CDR3 is made up of 15 amino acids. Germline lookup yields CDR1 SGHAT and CDR2 FQNNGV. Trimming removed 0 bases from V and 2 bases from J, with 10 bases in between. CDR3 residues: CASSLELRGNTEAFF. The CDR3 region has the DNA TGTGCCAGCAGCTTAGAGCTCCGAGGAAACACTGAAGCTTTCTTT.